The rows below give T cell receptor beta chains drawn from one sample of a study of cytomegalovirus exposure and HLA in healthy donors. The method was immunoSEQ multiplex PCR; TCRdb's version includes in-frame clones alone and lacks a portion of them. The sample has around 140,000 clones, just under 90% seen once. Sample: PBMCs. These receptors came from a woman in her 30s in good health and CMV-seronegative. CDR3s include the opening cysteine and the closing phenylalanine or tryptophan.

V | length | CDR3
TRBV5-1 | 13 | CASSLRGNTEAFF
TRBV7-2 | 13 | CASSFSRDEKLFF
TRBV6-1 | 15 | CASSAGTGSNEKLFF
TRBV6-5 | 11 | CASSHRSEAFF
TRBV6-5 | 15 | CASSYTGTSGYEQYF
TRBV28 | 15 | CASSLPTGNSYEQYF
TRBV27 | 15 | CASRRGSLGSTEAFF
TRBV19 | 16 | CASRLSGVSLNTEAFF
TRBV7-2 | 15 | CASSSRAGRWNEQFF
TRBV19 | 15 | CASRPTGYRKETQYF
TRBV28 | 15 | CASSLDIPWLRGYTF
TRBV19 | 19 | CASTLGMGLAGSAKNIQYF
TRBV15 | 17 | CATSRDRGGAGANVLTF
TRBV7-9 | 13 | CASSSRASEKLSF
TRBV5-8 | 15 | CASSLGSPGTGELFF
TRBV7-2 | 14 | CASSLDEGTGELFF